This TCR beta chain emerged from a study of cytomegalovirus exposure and HLA in healthy donors. In the study overall: Sequencing of about 200 million T cells in an earlier analysis found 90 million to 120 million unique TCR beta sequences. The study, taken as a whole, reports: Several of the most significant clusters appeared, in a later analysis, to be linked to common viral pathogens. Under in vitro conditions, three CMV-associated chains were confirmed as specific for CMV antigens. Productive status was seen about 87% or about 30% of the time for most TCR beta V segments in an earlier analysis.

13 Jbeta primers and 60 Vbeta primers were used for the PCR. Sequencing used immunoSEQ multiplex PCR; TCRdb keeps in-frame clones, though not all of them. The repertoire includes about 160,000 clones, approximately 81% of them detected once, and roughly 1.4% sits in the top ten. As to this clone: Its antigen is not known.

CDR1 is SGHRS and CDR2 is YFSETQ in the germline V gene. Trimming pared 0 bases from V and 4 bases from J, leaving 11 bases between. This CDR3 has 14 amino acids. The sequence derives from a man aged 45 to 65 in good health and CMV-seropositive. J is TRBJ2-7 and V is TRBV5-1; tentatively, D is TRBD1 (5 bases). The sequenced sample was PBMCs. CDR3 coding DNA: TGCGCCAGCAGCTTGGGGCAGGGCTGGTACGAGCAGTACTTC. Amino acid sequence: CASSLGQGWYEQYF.